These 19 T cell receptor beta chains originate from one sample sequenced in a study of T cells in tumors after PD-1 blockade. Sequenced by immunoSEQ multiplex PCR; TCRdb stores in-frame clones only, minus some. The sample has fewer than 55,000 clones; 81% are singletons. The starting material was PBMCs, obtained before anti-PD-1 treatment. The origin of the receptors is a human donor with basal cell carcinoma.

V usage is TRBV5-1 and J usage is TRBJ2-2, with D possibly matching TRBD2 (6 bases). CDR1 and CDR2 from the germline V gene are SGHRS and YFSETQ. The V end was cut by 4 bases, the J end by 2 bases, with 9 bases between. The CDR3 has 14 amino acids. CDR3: CASSTGLNTGELFF. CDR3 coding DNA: TGCGCCAGCAGCACGGGACTTAACACCGGGGAGCTGTTTTTT.

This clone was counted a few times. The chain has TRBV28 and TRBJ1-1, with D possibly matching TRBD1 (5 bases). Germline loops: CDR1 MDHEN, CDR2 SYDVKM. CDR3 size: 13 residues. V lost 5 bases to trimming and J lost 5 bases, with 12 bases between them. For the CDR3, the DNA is TGTGCCAGCAGTCCTCTGGGGGAGACTGAAGCTTTCTTT. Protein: CASSPLGETEAFF.

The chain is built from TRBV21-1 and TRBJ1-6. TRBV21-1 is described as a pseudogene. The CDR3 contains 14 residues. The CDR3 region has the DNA TGTGCCAGCAGCAAGGACCGATATAATTCACCCCTCCACTTT. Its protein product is CASSKDRYNSPLHF.

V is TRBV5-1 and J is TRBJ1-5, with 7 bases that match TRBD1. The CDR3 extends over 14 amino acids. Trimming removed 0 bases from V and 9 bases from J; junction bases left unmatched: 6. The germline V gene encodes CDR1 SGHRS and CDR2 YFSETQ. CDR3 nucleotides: TGCGCCAGCAGCTTGGGACAGGGCCTGGGGCCCCAGCATTTT. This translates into CASSLGQGLGPQHF. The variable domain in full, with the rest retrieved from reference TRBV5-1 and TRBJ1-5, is KAGVTQTPRYLIKTRGQQVTLSCSPISGHRSVSWYQQTPGQGLQFLFEYFSETQRNKGNFPGRFSGRQFSNSRSEMNVSTLELGDSALYLCASSLGQGLGPQHFGDGTRLSIL.

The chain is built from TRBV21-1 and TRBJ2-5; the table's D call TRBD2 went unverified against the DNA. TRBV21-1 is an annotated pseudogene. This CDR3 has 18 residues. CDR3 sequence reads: CASSKQFPASAAEETRYF. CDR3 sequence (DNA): TGTGCCAGCAGTAAACAGTTCCCGGCCTCCGCGGCCGAAGAGACCCGGTACTTC.

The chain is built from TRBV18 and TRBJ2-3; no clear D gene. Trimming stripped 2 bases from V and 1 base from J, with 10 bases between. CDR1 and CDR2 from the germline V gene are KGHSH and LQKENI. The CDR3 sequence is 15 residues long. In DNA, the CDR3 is TGTGCCAGCTCACCAATAACTACCGGCACAGATACGCAGTATTTT. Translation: CASSPITTGTDTQYF.

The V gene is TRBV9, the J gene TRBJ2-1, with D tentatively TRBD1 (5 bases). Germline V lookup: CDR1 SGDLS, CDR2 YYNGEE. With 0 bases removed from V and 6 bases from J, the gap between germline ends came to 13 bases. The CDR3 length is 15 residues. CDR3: CASSVVSRQTNEQFF. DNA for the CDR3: TGTGCCAGCAGCGTAGTGTCCAGACAGACCAATGAGCAGTTCTTC.

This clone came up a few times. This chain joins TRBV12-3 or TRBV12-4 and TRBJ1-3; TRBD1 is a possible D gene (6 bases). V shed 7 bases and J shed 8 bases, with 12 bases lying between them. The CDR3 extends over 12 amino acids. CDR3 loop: CASTRGTDTIYF. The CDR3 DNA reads TGTGCCAGCACTAGGGGGACGGACACCATATATTTT.

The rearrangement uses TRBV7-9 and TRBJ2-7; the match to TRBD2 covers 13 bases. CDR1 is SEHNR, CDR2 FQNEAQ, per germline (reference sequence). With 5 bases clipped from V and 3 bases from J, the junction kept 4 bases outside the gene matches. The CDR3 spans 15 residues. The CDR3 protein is CASSLRTSGGYEQYF. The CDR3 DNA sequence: TGTGCCAGCAGCCTGAGGACTAGCGGGGGCTACGAGCAGTACTTC.

The CDR3 DNA reads as TGTGCCAGCAGTGAAGGACGGGGTATCACTGAAGCTTTCTTT. This codes for CASSEGRGITEAFF. V usage is TRBV6-1 and J usage is TRBJ1-1; no clear D. The CDR3 has 14 amino acids. Germline V gene data show CDR1 as MNHNS and CDR2 as SASEGT. V shed 1 base and J shed 4 bases, with 10 bases lying between them.

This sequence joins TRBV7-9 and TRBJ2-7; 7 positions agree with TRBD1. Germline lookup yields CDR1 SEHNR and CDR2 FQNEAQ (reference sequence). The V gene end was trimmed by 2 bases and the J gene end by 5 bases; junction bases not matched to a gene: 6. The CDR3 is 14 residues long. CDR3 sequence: CASSLFGRGNEQYF. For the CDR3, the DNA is TGTGCCAGCAGCTTATTTGGCAGGGGGAACGAGCAGTACTTC.

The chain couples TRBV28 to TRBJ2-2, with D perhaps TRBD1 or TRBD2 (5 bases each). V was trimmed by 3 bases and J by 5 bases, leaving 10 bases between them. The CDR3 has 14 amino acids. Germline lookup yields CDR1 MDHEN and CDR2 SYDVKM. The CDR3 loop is CASSLGDLTGELFF. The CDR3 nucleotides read TGTGCCAGCAGTTTGGGGGATTTGACCGGGGAGCTGTTTTTT.

The CDR3 DNA sequence: TGTGCCAGCAGCGTAATAGGGGGTTGGGGGACAGGAACCTTAACAAGGAACACCGGGGAGCTGTTTTTT. Encoded protein: CASSVIGGWGTGTLTRNTGELFF. The rearrangement links TRBV7-3 to TRBJ2-2; 8 bases line up with TRBD1. The CDR3 totals 23 residues. Losses at the gene ends were 5 bases for V and 1 base for J; bases not matched to a gene: 27. The V gene's germline CDR1 is SGHTA and CDR2 FQGTGA.

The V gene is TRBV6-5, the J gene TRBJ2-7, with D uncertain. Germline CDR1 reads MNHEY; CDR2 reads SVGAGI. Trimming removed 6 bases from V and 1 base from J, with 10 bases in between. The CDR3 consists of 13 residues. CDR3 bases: TGTGCCAGCAGCACATATAGATCCTACGAGCAGTACTTC. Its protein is CASSTYRSYEQYF.

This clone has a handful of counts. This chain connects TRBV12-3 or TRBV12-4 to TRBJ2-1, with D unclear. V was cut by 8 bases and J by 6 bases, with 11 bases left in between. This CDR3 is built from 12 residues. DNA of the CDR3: TGTGCCAGCTCCTCTGAGAGCAATGAGCAGTTCTTC. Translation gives CASSSESNEQFF.

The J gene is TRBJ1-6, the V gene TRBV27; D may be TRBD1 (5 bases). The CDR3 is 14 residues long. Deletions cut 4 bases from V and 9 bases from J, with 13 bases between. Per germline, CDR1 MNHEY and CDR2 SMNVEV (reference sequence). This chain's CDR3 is CASSSGTEASPLHF. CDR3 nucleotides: TGTGCCAGCAGTTCCGGGACGGAAGCTTCACCCCTCCACTTT.

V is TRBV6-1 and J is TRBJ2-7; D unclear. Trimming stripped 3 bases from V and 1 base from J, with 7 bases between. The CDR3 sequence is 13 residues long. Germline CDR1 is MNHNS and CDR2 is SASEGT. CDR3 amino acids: CASSDPLSYEQYF. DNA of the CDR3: TGTGCCAGCAGTGACCCCTTATCCTACGAGCAGTACTTC.

In nucleotides, the CDR3 is TGTGCCAGCAGCTTGGGACGGGAACCAGGAAACACCATATATTTT. Translated: CASSLGREPGNTIYF. This rearrangement joins TRBV5-4 to TRBJ1-3, with unresolved D. The CDR3 has 15 amino acids. The V and J ends lost 0 bases and 4 bases respectively, with 11 bases between them. CDR1 is SGHNT and CDR2 is YYREEE in the germline V gene (reference sequence).

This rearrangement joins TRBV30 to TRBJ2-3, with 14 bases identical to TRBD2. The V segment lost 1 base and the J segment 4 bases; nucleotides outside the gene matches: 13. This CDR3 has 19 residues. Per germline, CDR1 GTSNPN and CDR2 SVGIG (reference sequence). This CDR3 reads CAWSGLAGGPSGTADTQYF. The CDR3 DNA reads TGTGCCTGGAGTGGACTAGCGGGGGGGCCCTCTGGGACCGCAGATACGCAGTATTTT.